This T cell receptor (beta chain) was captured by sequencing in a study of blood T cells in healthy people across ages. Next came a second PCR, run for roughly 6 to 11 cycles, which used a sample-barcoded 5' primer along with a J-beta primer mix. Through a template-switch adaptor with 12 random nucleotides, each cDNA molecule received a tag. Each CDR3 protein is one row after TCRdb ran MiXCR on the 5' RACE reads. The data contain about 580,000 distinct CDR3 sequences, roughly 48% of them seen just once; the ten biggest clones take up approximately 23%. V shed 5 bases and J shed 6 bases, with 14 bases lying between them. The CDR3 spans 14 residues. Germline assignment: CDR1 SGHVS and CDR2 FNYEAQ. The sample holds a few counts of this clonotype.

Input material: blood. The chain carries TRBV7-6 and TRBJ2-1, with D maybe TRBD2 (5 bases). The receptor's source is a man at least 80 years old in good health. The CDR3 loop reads CASSLTDSLNEQFF. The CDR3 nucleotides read TGTGCCAGCAGCCTTACGGACTCCCTCAATGAGCAGTTCTTC.